Here is one TCR beta chain with its context. Its cognate antigen is unknown. Sample time point: cycle 4 day 1 (C4D1), after 6 weeks of nivolumab. Relapse after autologous stem cell transplantation occurred in every patient, and brentuximab vedotin exposure varied. The data were taken from a study of PD-1 blockade in classical Hodgkin lymphoma. Clones were read by immunoSEQ multiplex PCR, and TCRdb kept only the in-frame ones, dropping some. The table shows more than 90,000 clones, with about 77% occurring only once. Study-wide findings and caveats: TCR diversity at baseline was reported to be reduced in newly diagnosed patients relative to healthy donors. Before treatment, complete responders showed about the same diversity as newly diagnosed patients. A significant rise in TCR diversity by C4D1 was seen for CD4+ but not CD8+ cells.

This TCR was sampled from a human donor with classical Hodgkin lymphoma. The specimen was peripheral blood mononuclear cells (PBMCs), collected before the fourth cycle of nivolumab.

The CDR3 bases are TGTGCCAGCTCCGGACAGATTTTTGTCCCTGATCTAGGCGAGCAGTACTTC. It specifies CASSGQIFVPDLGEQYF. The rearrangement links TRBV18 to TRBJ2-7; tentatively, D is TRBD1 (6 bases). Trimming stripped 6 bases from V and 6 bases from J, with 27 bases between. Germline assignment: CDR1 KGHSH and CDR2 LQKENI. This CDR3 contains 17 residues.